This is a list of T cell receptor beta chains from one sample in a study of response to subunit inactivated influenza vaccine. TCRdb called the RT-PCR reads again in MiXCR, with one record for every CDR3 protein. This sample has about 570,000 distinct CDR3 sequences, with about 11% found just once. The same data also contributed to another study, on T cells expressing NK-cell markers.

Here the sequenced sample was PBMCs from blood, taken on the day of vaccination. The receptors come from a man aged 50 to 59 who received an inactivated influenza vaccine. Both conserved end residues are trimmed from each CDR3.

j_gene,v_gene,CDR3aa
TRBJ1-2,TRBV5-1,ASSPRVGGNDGYT
TRBJ2-2,TRBV5-1,ASSQLTRDTGELF
TRBJ2-5,TRBV20-1,SARSPETQY
TRBJ2-2,TRBV29-1,SVDQGGGELF
TRBJ1-5,TRBV7-9,ASSRGTGGPPQH
TRBJ2-3,TRBV9,ASSVVGAGTDTQY
TRBJ2-1,TRBV5-1,ASSWTSGLYNEQF
TRBJ1-4,TRBV5-4,ASSLWTGGDEKLF
TRBJ2-2,TRBV6-2/TRBV6-3,ASNRGQAGELF
TRBJ1-2,TRBV27,ASSLNTPGRNYGYT
TRBJ1-1,TRBV25-1,ASDQESGEAF
TRBJ2-4,TRBV11-2,ASRTQTGTKNIQY
TRBJ2-1,TRBV5-1,VSSPGGGGRRANEQF
TRBJ1-5,TRBV7-2,ASSLGGFNQPQH
TRBJ2-3,TRBV5-1,ASSLGQGAQY
TRBJ2-7,TRBV15,ATSRAGTGLHEQY